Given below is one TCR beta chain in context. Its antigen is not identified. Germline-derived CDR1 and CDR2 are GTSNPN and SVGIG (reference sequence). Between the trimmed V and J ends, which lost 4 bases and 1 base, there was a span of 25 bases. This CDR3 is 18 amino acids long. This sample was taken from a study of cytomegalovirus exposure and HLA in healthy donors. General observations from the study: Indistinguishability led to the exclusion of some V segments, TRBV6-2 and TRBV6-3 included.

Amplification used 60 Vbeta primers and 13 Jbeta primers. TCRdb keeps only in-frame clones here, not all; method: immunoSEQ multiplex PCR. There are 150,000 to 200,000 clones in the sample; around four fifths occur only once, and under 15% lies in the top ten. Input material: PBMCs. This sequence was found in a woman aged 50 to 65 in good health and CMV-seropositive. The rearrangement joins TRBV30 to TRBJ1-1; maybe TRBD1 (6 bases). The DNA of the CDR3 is TGTGCCTGGAACTACCCGTCCGGGGGGCCTAATCAGAACACTGAAGCTTTCTTT. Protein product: CAWNYPSGGPNQNTEAFF.